These 30 T cell receptor beta chains came from one sample sequenced in a study of radiotherapy plus CTLA-4 blockade in lung cancer. Sequencing was performed with immunoSEQ multiplex PCR; in TCRdb, only in-frame clones are kept and a portion is missing. The sample holds about 120,000 clones, 75% to 90% seen once. The sequenced sample was peripheral blood, obtained from a patient treated with radiotherapy plus ipilimumab. Receptors were obtained from a human donor with non-small cell lung cancer that progressed on radiotherapy plus ipilimumab.

CDR3 in DNA: TGTGCCAGCAGCTATGATGGGGCCGGGGAGCTGTTTTTT. Its protein is CASSYDGAGELFF. The rearrangement uses TRBV6-4 and TRBJ2-2; D is uncertain. Trimming left V 6 bases short and J 6 bases short, with 11 bases between. Germline CDR1 and CDR2: MRHNA and SNTAGT. The CDR3 consists of 13 residues.

The rearrangement links TRBV11-3 to TRBJ1-1; 7 bases align to TRBD1. From germline, CDR1 is SGHNT and CDR2 YENEEA. This CDR3 has 15 amino acids. Unmatched junction bases numbered 2, after V lost 1 base and J lost 0 bases. The CDR3 DNA reads as TGTGCCAGCAGCTTAGGGGGACAGATGAACACTGAAGCTTTCTTT. Residues: CASSLGGQMNTEAFF.

A few counts support this clone. This sequence joins TRBV4-1 and TRBJ1-3; D gene ambiguous. This CDR3 has 15 amino acids. Trimming took off 0 bases at V and 0 bases at J, with 6 bases between the two ends. Germline loops: CDR1 MGHRA, CDR2 YSYEKL. CDR3 DNA sequence: TGCGCCAGCAGCCAAGATGCAGGCTCTGGAAACACCATATATTTT. Amino acids: CASSQDAGSGNTIYF.

To note about this clone: The sample holds other DNA sequences that translate to the same CDR3. The chain recombines TRBV10-2 with TRBJ2-1, with 9 bases lining up with TRBD1. There are 13 residues in the CDR3. Looked up from germline, CDR1 is WSHSY and CDR2 is SAAADI. The trim removed 6 bases at V and 5 bases at J, leaving 2 bases unmatched. For the CDR3, the DNA is TGCGCCAGCAGGACAGGGGGGAACAATGAGCAGTTCTTC. This translates into CASRTGGNNEQFF.

The chain links TRBV27 to TRBJ2-1, with 9 bases aligning to TRBD1. Trimming at V came to 6 bases and at J to 7 bases, leaving 7 bases not matched to a gene. Germline V gene lookup returns CDR1 MNHEY and CDR2 SMNVEV (reference sequence). This CDR3 spans 14 amino acids. The CDR3 is CASSRDRARNEQFF. The CDR3 nucleotides read TGTGCCAGCAGCCGGGACAGGGCAAGGAATGAGCAGTTCTTC.

The V call is TRBV2, the J call TRBJ2-2, with D possibly being TRBD1 (6 bases). Trimming cost V 6 bases and J 7 bases, with 15 bases left between them. The length of the CDR3 is 14 residues. Germline V lookup: CDR1 SNHLY, CDR2 FYNNEI. CDR3: CASRDSGIHGELFF. CDR3 sequence (DNA): TGTGCCAGCAGGGACAGTGGGATCCACGGGGAGCTGTTTTTT.

This rearrangement joins TRBV2 to TRBJ2-7; no clear D. This CDR3 spans 14 amino acids. The germline V and J ends were trimmed by 2 bases and 1 base, with 9 bases remaining between them. Germline V gene sequence: CDR1 SNHLY, CDR2 FYNNEI. CDR3 coding DNA: TGTGCCAGCAGTGAAACGGACGGTTCCTACGAGCAGTACTTC. It yields the protein CASSETDGSYEQYF.

V gene TRBV6-5 combines with J gene TRBJ2-5; the D is unclear. This CDR3 is 15 amino acids long. Deletions cut 5 bases from V and 0 bases from J, with 13 bases between. Germline V lookup: CDR1 MNHEY, CDR2 SVGAGI. CDR3 protein: CASSPGRTHQETQYF. For the CDR3, the DNA is TGTGCCAGCAGTCCGGGCAGGACCCACCAAGAGACCCAGTACTTC.

CDR3 nucleotides: TGTGCCAGCAGTCCCCACCCGGGATCTTACGGTGGCTACACCTTC. This sequence encodes CASSPHPGSYGGYTF. The chain is built from TRBV27 and TRBJ1-2; D is undetermined. Trimming left V 5 bases short and J 7 bases short, with 20 bases between. Germline-derived CDR1 and CDR2 are MNHEY and SMNVEV (reference sequence). The length of the CDR3 is 15 residues.

The rearrangement links TRBV30 to TRBJ2-1, with a possible D match to TRBD2 (6 bases). CDR1 and CDR2 from the germline V gene are GTSNPN and SVGIG (reference sequence). The CDR3 runs to 16 residues. The germline V and J ends were trimmed by 4 bases and 2 bases, with 18 bases remaining between them. CDR3 protein: CAWNEIGGAPYNEQFF. CDR3 bases: TGTGCCTGGAACGAGATCGGGGGAGCCCCCTACAATGAGCAGTTCTTC. The full variable domain, completed using reference TRBV30 and TRBJ2-1, is SQTIHQWPATLVQPVGSPLSLECTVEGTSNPNLYWYRQAAGRGLQLLFYSVGIGQISSEVPQNLSASRPQDRQFILSSKKLLLSDSGFYLCAWNEIGGAPYNEQFFGPGTRLTVL.

The V call is TRBV30, the J call TRBJ2-7, with no clear D. This CDR3 has 14 residues. Germline loops: CDR1 GTSNPN, CDR2 SVGIG (reference sequence). Trimming cost V 6 bases and J 2 bases, with 17 bases left between them. CDR3 amino acids: CACLPDDRAYEQYF. CDR3 DNA: TGTGCCTGTTTGCCGGATGACCGGGCCTACGAGCAGTACTTC. Looking up the rest from reference TRBV30 and TRBJ2-7 gives the full variable domain: SQTIHQWPATLVQPVGSPLSLECTVEGTSNPNLYWYRQAAGRGLQLLFYSVGIGQISSEVPQNLSASRPQDRQFILSSKKLLLSDSGFYLCACLPDDRAYEQYFGPGTRLTVT.

This clone was found once. This sequence joins TRBV6-1 and TRBJ2-3, with TRBD1 matching 10 bases. The CDR3 length is 15 residues. The ends lost 6 bases at V and 4 bases at J; junction bases unmatched: 7. CDR1 MNHNS and CDR2 SASEGT come from the germline V gene. The CDR3 region has the DNA TGTGCCAGCAGCCCTGGGACAGGGGTCCCAGATACGCAGTATTTT. This sequence encodes CASSPGTGVPDTQYF.

The rearrangement uses TRBV25-1 and TRBJ1-4; D perhaps matches TRBD1 (5 bases). CDR3 length equals 13 residues. Germline-derived CDR1 and CDR2 are MGHDK and SYGVNS. The ends were cut back, 3 bases at V and 7 bases at J, with 9 bases in the middle. CDR3 nucleotides: TGTGCCAGCAGTGAGGGCGGGACTGAAAAACTGTTTTTT. Translation: CASSEGGTEKLFF.

This chain connects TRBV11-2 to TRBJ2-7, with a possible D match to TRBD2 (6 bases). The CDR3 extends over 15 amino acids. Germline V CDR1 and CDR2: SGHAT, FQNNGV. The V gene lost 6 bases and the J gene lost 2 bases, with 17 bases spanning the gap. The DNA for the CDR3 is TGTGCCAGCAGTCAGCTGGCTAGCGTGCCCTACGAGCAGTACTTC. It encodes CASSQLASVPYEQYF.

This chain uses TRBV5-1 with TRBJ2-5; D is perhaps TRBD1 (5 bases). V lost 0 bases and J lost 5, with 17 bases in between. The CDR3 consists of 16 residues. The V gene's germline CDR1 is SGHRS and CDR2 YFSETQ. The CDR3 DNA sequence: TGCGCCAGCAGCTTGGGGTTGAGCGAAGGGGTGGAGACCCAGTACTTC. Translated: CASSLGLSEGVETQYF.

The chain joins TRBV27 to TRBJ2-3; 11 positions match TRBD2. The length of the CDR3 is 14 residues. V lost 5 bases, J lost 5 bases, and 3 bases stayed unmatched. Looked up from germline, CDR1 is MNHEY and CDR2 is SMNVEV (reference sequence). The CDR3 DNA reads TGTGCCAGCAGTCTCGGACTAGCGGGAGATACGCAGTATTTT. Its translation: CASSLGLAGDTQYF.

In its sample, this clone was seen once. The chain employs TRBV19 and TRBJ1-2; 9 bases line up with TRBD1. After removal of 0 bases from V and 4 bases from J, the junction contained 18 bases not matched to a gene. The CDR3 sequence is 20 residues long. CDR1 and CDR2 from the germline V gene are LNHDA and SQIVND (reference sequence). The CDR3 region has the DNA TGTGCCAGTAGTATAGATCCATTTGGCGCAACAGGGGGCCGACTCTATGGCTACACCTTC. It encodes CASSIDPFGATGGRLYGYTF.

This chain uses TRBV9 with TRBJ2-7; D is uncertain. Per germline, CDR1 SGDLS and CDR2 YYNGEE. V dropped 0 bases and J dropped 5 bases, with 9 bases sitting between them. CDR3 length: 13 amino acids. CDR3 sequence reads: CASSVGHRDEQYF. DNA of the CDR3: TGTGCCAGCAGCGTAGGACATAGGGACGAGCAGTACTTC.

This rearrangement joins TRBV2 to TRBJ2-3; TRBD1 matches at 9 bases. Germline assignment: CDR1 SNHLY and CDR2 FYNNEI. With 7 bases clipped from V and 5 bases from J, the junction kept 13 bases outside the gene matches. CDR3 size: 16 residues. The CDR3 nucleotides are TGTGCCAGCAATACCGGGACAGGGAGGTCGATAGATACGCAGTATTTT. It translates to CASNTGTGRSIDTQYF.

This chain connects TRBV7-6 to TRBJ2-7; a weak D match, TRBD2 (5 bases). Germline CDR1 reads SGHVS; CDR2 reads FNYEAQ. With 4 bases removed from V and 6 bases from J, the gap between germline ends came to 19 bases. This CDR3 spans 15 amino acids. DNA for the CDR3: TGTGCCAGCAGCTCCTTAGTCGTCGGGGTGGGCGAGCAGTACTTC. It codes for CASSSLVVGVGEQYF.

The genes are TRBV25-1 and TRBJ2-4; TRBD2 agrees at 8 bases. The trim removed 3 bases at V and 9 bases at J, leaving 10 bases unmatched. The CDR3 length is 15 residues. From germline, CDR1 is MGHDK and CDR2 SYGVNS. The CDR3, as DNA: TGTGCCAGCAGTGAGAGCCGGGAGGGACGGAGCATTCAGTACTTC. Translating gives CASSESREGRSIQYF.

This chain joins TRBV10-3 and TRBJ1-1; D perhaps matches TRBD1 (6 bases). Germline V gives CDR1 ENHRY, CDR2 SYGVKD. Trimming removed 10 bases from V and 9 bases from J, with 21 bases in between. The CDR3 consists of 13 residues. CDR3 nucleotides: TGTGCCACCACCGGGGAGGGGGAAAGGAAAGCTTTCTTT. Protein: CATTGEGERKAFF.

The chain uses TRBV5-1 and TRBJ1-2, with D possibly matching TRBD1 (5 bases). Trimming took off 1 base at V and 3 bases at J, with 10 bases between the two ends. The CDR3 covers 14 residues. CDR1 and CDR2 from the germline V gene are SGHRS and YFSETQ. The CDR3 loop reads CASSLSRAYYGYTF. In DNA, the CDR3 is TGCGCCAGCAGCTTGTCCAGGGCGTACTATGGCTACACCTTC.

The V and J genes are TRBV2 and TRBJ2-3; tentatively, D is TRBD2 (6 bases). Per the germline V gene, CDR1 is SNHLY and CDR2 is FYNNEI. The CDR3 consists of 17 residues. V shed 7 bases and J shed 0 bases, with 20 bases lying between them. The CDR3 DNA reads as TGTGCCAGCACTGAGGATACGGGAGTTCAGAGCACAGATACGCAGTATTTT. This encodes CASTEDTGVQSTDTQYF.

The rearrangement uses TRBV5-1 and TRBJ1-1; 7 positions match TRBD1. Germline loops: CDR1 SGHRS, CDR2 YFSETQ. V gave up 0 bases and J gave up 5 bases; unmatched junction bases: 4. The CDR3 sequence is 14 residues long. CDR3 sequence: CASSLEGGRTEAFF. CDR3 nucleotide sequence: TGCGCCAGCAGCTTGGAAGGGGGCAGGACTGAAGCTTTCTTT.

This chain's CDR3 is CASSVTGKSSSYEQYF. For the CDR3, the DNA is TGTGCCAGCAGCGTGACAGGTAAGTCATCCTCCTACGAGCAGTACTTC. V is TRBV7-9 and J is TRBJ2-7, with D perhaps TRBD1 (6 bases). Germline V CDR1 and CDR2: SEHNR, FQNEAQ (reference sequence). Trimming shortened V by 5 bases and J by 0 bases, and 17 bases separated the two germline ends. This CDR3 region has 16 residues.

The chain has TRBV4-2 and TRBJ1-4; D is perhaps TRBD1 (6 bases). Trimming pared 0 bases from V and 7 bases from J, leaving 15 bases between. CDR1 and CDR2 from the germline V gene are LGHNA and YNFKEQ. The CDR3 spans 16 residues. The CDR3 reads CASSQDRAGAGEKLFF. Here the CDR3 DNA reads TGTGCCAGCAGCCAAGATCGGGCAGGGGCAGGTGAAAAACTGTTTTTT.

This clone was detected only a few times. The V and J genes are TRBV5-1 and TRBJ1-6; D remains ambiguous. The CDR3 extends over 14 amino acids. Germline V gene sequence: CDR1 SGHRS, CDR2 YFSETQ. Trimming shortened V by 0 bases and J by 8 bases, and 9 bases separated the two germline ends. In DNA, the CDR3 is TGCGCCAGCAGCTTGGCCCTGGCGGATTCACCCCTCCACTTT. It translates to CASSLALADSPLHF.

The chain carries TRBV5-1 and TRBJ1-1; maybe TRBD1 (6 bases). This CDR3 is 15 amino acids long. V lost 2 bases and J lost 4, with 15 bases in between. CDR1 SGHRS and CDR2 YFSETQ come from the germline V gene. CDR3 in amino acids: CASSFTGFEGTEAFF. CDR3 in DNA: TGCGCCAGCAGCTTTACAGGGTTTGAGGGCACTGAAGCTTTCTTT.

The chain combines TRBV2 with TRBJ2-7; perhaps TRBD2 as D (6 bases). The ends were cut back, 2 bases at V and 2 bases at J, with 13 bases in the middle. The CDR3 is 15 amino acids. CDR1 and CDR2 (germline): SNHLY, FYNNEI. In DNA form, the CDR3 reads TGTGCCAGCAGTGAAATAGGAGGGCCCCCCTACGAGCAGTACTTC. It codes for CASSEIGGPPYEQYF.